A selection of T cell receptor beta chains follows, all from one sample in a study of control samples from healthy donors and cancer patients. The data were produced by immunoSEQ multiplex PCR, yet TCRdb's version contains in-frame clones alone and is incomplete. The table records some 66,000 clones, 75% to 85% of them present only once. Sequences were obtained from blood. Every receptor here comes from a man aged 35-49 years in good health. Each CDR3 is given with its conserved first and last residue. The D gene is left open where the match is weak. Rows may omit the clone size; those that give it use once, few, many or a size class.

size | D | J | V | DNA | CDR3
. | . | TRBJ1-4 | TRBV3-1/TRBV3-2 | TGTGCCAGCAGCCTTCGGATGTTAACTAATGAAAAACTGTTTTTT | CASSLRMLTNEKLFF
. | . | TRBJ2-5 | TRBV7-2 | TGTGCCAGCAGCCAATTGGGCAGGAGCGGGGAGACCCAGTACTTC | CASSQLGRSGETQYF
. | TRBD1 | TRBJ1-5 | TRBV30 | TGTGCCTGTTCGACAGGGGCTTTCAATCAGCCCCAGCATTTT | CACSTGAFNQPQHF
. | . | TRBJ2-3 | TRBV6-4 | TGTGCCAGCAGCCCGACAGGTTACACAGATACGCAGTATTTT | CASSPTGYTDTQYF
. | . | TRBJ1-1 | TRBV28 | TGTGCCAGCAGTTTAAGTCTTGGGGACGGGAACACTGAAGCTTTCTTT | CASSLSLGDGNTEAFF
once | TRBD1 | TRBJ1-1 | TRBV3-1/TRBV3-2 | TGTGCCAGCAGCCAGGGACAGGAAGCTTTCTTT | CASSQGQEAFF
. | . | TRBJ1-4 | TRBV6-6 | TGTGCCAGCAGCCAAAACGGAGGGCAAATTGAAAAACTGTTTTTT | CASSQNGGQIEKLFF
. | TRBD1 | TRBJ2-7 | TRBV6-2/TRBV6-3 | TGTGCCAGCAGTTCCGGGACAGGTGGCTACGAGCAGTACTTC | CASSSGTGGYEQYF
. | TRBD2 | TRBJ2-7 | TRBV5-1 | TGCGCCAGCAGCTTTGGCCAGGGACTATACGAGCAGTACTTC | CASSFGQGLYEQYF
once | TRBD2 | TRBJ2-7 | TRBV18 | TGTGCCAGCTCACCGCAAGCGGGGGGGCCCGTGTACGAGCAGTACTTC | CASSPQAGGPVYEQYF
. | . | TRBJ1-1 | TRBV3-1/TRBV3-2 | TGTGCCAGCAGCCAAGATCGGGTCGGGGGAGAAGCTTTCTTT | CASSQDRVGGEAFF
. | . | TRBJ1-1 | TRBV6-4 | TGTGCCAGCAGCGTTTTTTTCTCTACGTCAGGGGCGAACACTGAAGCTTTCTTT | CASSVFFSTSGANTEAFF
. | TRBD2 | TRBJ2-2 | TRBV19 | TGTGCCAGTAGTAAGCGGGAGTTGAGCACCGGGGAGCTGTTTTTT | CASSKRELSTGELFF
few | . | TRBJ1-5 | TRBV2 | TGTGCCAGCGGTTTTATCGGGGGGCTTCAGCCCCAGCATTTT | CASGFIGGLQPQHF
. | TRBD1 | TRBJ2-7 | TRBV2 | TGTGCCAGCAGAGCAGGGGGCGACTACGAGCAGTACTTC | CASRAGGDYEQYF
. | . | TRBJ1-2 | TRBV28 | TGTGCCAGCAGTTTCCTCTTAACAGGGAGGAGAGACTATGGCTACACCTTC | CASSFLLTGRRDYGYTF
. | TRBD1 | TRBJ2-7 | TRBV6-5 | TGTGCCAGCAGGCATGGGACAGGCTTGCTGGGGGAGCAGTACTTC | CASRHGTGLLGEQYF
. | TRBD1 | TRBJ2-7 | TRBV11-2 | TGTGCCAGCAGCTTAGCTGGGACAGGGTTTCGGCAGTACTTC | CASSLAGTGFRQYF
. | TRBD1 | TRBJ1-4 | TRBV7-8 | TGTGCCAGCAGCACAGAGGACAGGCATAATGAAAAACTGTTTTTT | CASSTEDRHNEKLFF
. | . | TRBJ1-1 | TRBV7-2 | TGTGCCAGCAGCTTAGAAGGCAGCACTGAAGCTTTCTTT | CASSLEGSTEAFF
. | . | TRBJ1-1 | TRBV28 | TGTGCCAGCAGTGTCGACAGCCTGGGGACTGAAGCTTTCTTT | CASSVDSLGTEAFF
. | . | TRBJ2-3 | TRBV14 | TGTGCCAGCAGCCAAGAAGGGGCTAGCGCGATACCCACAGATACGCAGTATTTT | CASSQEGASAIPTDTQYF
. | . | TRBJ1-2 | TRBV10-3 | TGTGCCATCGCGAGGGGCGGGCAGGGTAACAACTATGGCTACACCTTC | CAIARGGQGNNYGYTF
. | . | TRBJ1-2 | TRBV27 | TGTGCCAGCACTTCGGATGGGACCTACACCTTC | CASTSDGTYTF
. | TRBD1 | TRBJ1-1 | TRBV18 | TGTGCCAGCTCACCACGGGGACAGGGGAACACTGAAGCTTTCTTT | CASSPRGQGNTEAFF
. | TRBD2 | TRBJ2-3 | TRBV3-1/TRBV3-2 | TGTGCCAGCAGCCAATTTCGGGAGGGAGGGCCCGGGGATACGCAGTATTTT | CASSQFREGGPGDTQYF
. | TRBD2 | TRBJ2-1 | TRBV6-2/TRBV6-3 | TGTGCCAGCAGTCCCTCGTCGAGCGGGGGCTACCTGGTCACCTACAATGAGCAGTTCTTC | CASSPSSSGGYLVTYNEQFF
once | . | TRBJ1-5 | TRBV4-3 | TGCGCCAGCAGCCAAGTACAGGGAGAGCCCCAGCATTTT | CASSQVQGEPQHF
. | TRBD1 | TRBJ2-7 | TRBV3-1/TRBV3-2 | TGTGCCAGCAGCAGACAGGGGGACACCAGATCCGAGCAGTACTTC | CASSRQGDTRSEQYF
. | TRBD2 | TRBJ2-3 | TRBV24-1 | TGTGCCACCAGTTCTGCTAGCGGGGGGCCTGGGGATACGCAGTATTTT | CATSSASGGPGDTQYF
. | TRBD2 | TRBJ2-1 | TRBV7-2 | TGTGCCAGCAGCTTAGCGGCGGGGGGGCACAATGAGCAGTTCTTC | CASSLAAGGHNEQFF
. | . | TRBJ2-1 | TRBV7-2 | TGTGCCAGCAGCTTAGTGGGGACCAAAGTTTACAATGAGCAGTTCTTC | CASSLVGTKVYNEQFF
. | . | TRBJ1-1 | TRBV5-1 | TGCGCCAGCAGCTTGGGGGATAACACTGAAGCTTTCTTT | CASSLGDNTEAFF
. | TRBD1 | TRBJ2-7 | TRBV6-1 | TGTGCCAGCAGTGAAGAGGGACAGGTCCCCTACGAGCAGTACTTC | CASSEEGQVPYEQYF
. | TRBD1 | TRBJ1-1 | TRBV27 | TGTGCCAGCAGAGGACAGGGTGCGAACACTGAAGCTTTCTTT | CASRGQGANTEAFF
. | TRBD1 | TRBJ2-7 | TRBV5-1 | TGCGCCAGCAGCAGACAGGGGACAACCTACGAGCAGTACTTC | CASSRQGTTYEQYF
. | . | TRBJ2-1 | TRBV7-3 | TGTGCCAGCAGCTTAAGAAGGGGAGCCTCCAATGAGCAGTTCTTC | CASSLRRGASNEQFF
. | TRBD1 | TRBJ2-5 | TRBV29-1 | TGCAGCGTTGAAGACCCCAGGGGGCGGGCGGAGACCCAGTACTTC | CSVEDPRGRAETQYF
. | . | TRBJ1-2 | TRBV19 | TGTGCCAGTAGTATATCTCCGAACAACTATGGCTACACCTTC | CASSISPNNYGYTF
. | . | TRBJ1-1 | TRBV3-1/TRBV3-2 | TGTGCCAGCAGCCAGAAGGGGGTGGCAGCTGAAGCTTTCTTT | CASSQKGVAAEAFF
. | TRBD1 | TRBJ2-1 | TRBV9 | TGTGCCAGCAGCGTATGGGACAGTAACAATGAGCAGTTCTTC | CASSVWDSNNEQFF
few | TRBD1 | TRBJ1-5 | TRBV19 | TGTGCCAGTAGTAAGGGGGCAGATAGCAATCAGCCCCAGCATTTT | CASSKGADSNQPQHF
. | . | TRBJ2-5 | TRBV2 | TGTGCCAGCCTGCTAGTCGGAGAGACCCAGTACTTC | CASLLVGETQYF
. | TRBD1 | TRBJ1-2 | TRBV6-5 | TGTGCCAGCACTAACGGACAGGCAGCTGGCTATGGCTACACCTTC | CASTNGQAAGYGYTF
once | . | TRBJ1-2 | TRBV28 | TGTGCCAGCAGTCTCCGAACGTTAGGTCTAGGCTACACCTTC | CASSLRTLGLGYTF
. | TRBD1 | TRBJ1-4 | TRBV6-1 | TGTGCCAGCAGTGAGTCGACAGGGTCAAATGAAAAACTGTTTTTT | CASSESTGSNEKLFF
. | . | TRBJ2-7 | TRBV6-6 | TGTGCCAGCAGTTATGGCGGGGTGCGAAGCGAGCAGTACTTC | CASSYGGVRSEQYF
. | . | TRBJ1-2 | TRBV7-9 | TGTGCCAGCAGCTTAATGAATATGATAGGTCCAGGGGAAGGCTACACCTTC | CASSLMNMIGPGEGYTF
once | . | TRBJ2-1 | TRBV4-1 | TGCGCCAGCAGCCAAGAAATCAATGAGCAGTTCTTC | CASSQEINEQFF
once | . | TRBJ1-2 | TRBV18 | TGTGCCAGCTCAGCACAGCAGGAGACTAACTATGGCTACACCTTC | CASSAQQETNYGYTF
once | . | TRBJ1-1 | TRBV11-2 | TGTGCCAGCAGCTTCAATCCAGGGAGAAAAGACACTGAAGCTTTCTTT | CASSFNPGRKDTEAFF